The source of this T cell receptor (beta chain) is a study of control samples from healthy donors and cancer patients. The table lists this clone with a count of one. Germline V gene sequence: CDR1 MNHEY, CDR2 SVGEGT. The CDR3 is 14 amino acids. Trimming stripped 5 bases from V and 1 base from J, with 12 bases between. Data came from immunoSEQ multiplex PCR; TCRdb stores just in-frame clones and leaves some out. The sample includes around 150,000 clones, about 87% seen only once; the top ten take around 11%. Specimen: blood. This TCR came from a man younger than 45 in good health. The chain has TRBV6-2 or TRBV6-3 and TRBJ2-7; D possibly corresponds to TRBD1 (6 bases). The CDR3: CASSRRGGSYEQYF. DNA for the CDR3: TGTGCCAGCAGTCGCAGGGGCGGGTCCTACGAGCAGTACTTC.